What follows describes a single T cell receptor beta chain. This clonotype was counted at least ten times. It lacks a known antigen. Base qualities are not provided; no much larger clone lies one nucleotide away. The record originates from a study of identical twins listed by TCRdb under 2016. Regarding the complete study: The study deep-sequenced TCR alpha and beta repertoires from monozygotic twins, unrelated adults of various ages and cord blood to test whether fetal clonotypes persist. Replicate twin experiments were performed at different times using different library preparation protocols to rule out contamination. Beyond this particular receptor, the publication reports: Invariant T cells such as MAIT and iNKT could partly confound zero-insertion analyses, although diverse VJ usage argued against such confounding for most clonotypes. The excess sharing between twins in beta out-of-frame sequences was weaker because fewer shared sequences reduced the signal-to-noise ratio. Compared with coincidental sharing between unrelated individuals, an excess of low generation-probability sequences was observed among out-of-frame TCR alpha sequences shared between twins. Abundant cord blood beta clonotypes had fewer insertions, young adult naive repertoires showed a similar but weaker trend, and memory repertoires showed no such trend. Because the same donors could not be followed over many years, conclusions were based on cross-sectional statistical analysis. Recombination models systematically underestimated out-of-frame TCR alpha sharing in monozygotic twins but agreed with sharing between unrelated individuals.

Only healthy Caucasian donors were included. Miltenyi CD45RO+ enrichment and human naive T-cell isolation kits were used to isolate memory (CD45RO+) and naive T cells from PBMC. Libraries were built with 5' RACE. Sequencer: Illumina HiSeq 2000. Template switching added a universal primer binding site, and the final cDNA carried a unique molecular identifier that allowed TCR cDNA molecules to be counted accurately. Specific primers in the conserved constant-segment region were used to synthesize first-strand cDNA for TCR alpha and beta chains. To control for contamination, every cDNA library carried two barcodes: a SMART-Mk sample barcode plus Illumina barcodes. TruSeq adapter sequences along with Illumina sample barcodes were introduced in two successive PCR steps. TCR alpha and beta cDNA libraries were sequenced on the Illumina HiSeq platform with custom primers. As for the authors' bioinformatics: Raw reads were processed with MiGEC to extract unique molecular identifiers, and MiXCR was used to determine CDR3 positions. Recombination models were inferred per individual with the repgenHMM and IGoR tools using an EM algorithm. The analysis of shared clonotypes was done with the tcR package in R, with sharing normalized by the product of cloneset sizes. To study raw recombination without the effects of thymic and clonal selection, out-of-frame nonproductive sequences were analyzed. Clones were called with MiXCR by TCRdb after fastp trimmed the public reads at Q25, and only in-frame beta chains were retained. Records with the same CDR3 protein are collapsed into one entry carrying the most frequent genes and DNA. It is TCRdb's table, rather than the study itself, that gives the V and J calls and clone size. The sample data list approximately 210,000 distinct CDR3 sequences, and around a tenth of these were observed just once. The ten largest clones capture about 5.5% of the sample.

Sequencing used memory (CD45RO+) T cells sorted from blood. Sample cell subset or site, as interpreted from the label and publication: CD45RO+ enriched T cells. The sequence derives from a woman aged 18-29 years in good health.

The DNA sequence is TGCAGCGCTCGGACAGGGAACACCGGGGAGCTGTTTTTT. This translates into CSARTGNTGELFF. The V and J segments used are TRBV20-1 and TRBJ2-2; TRBD1 matches 7 bases in the middle. Taken from the germline V gene (reference sequence), the CDR1 and CDR2 loops are DFQATT and SNEGSKA. The cysteine opens and the phenylalanine closes a CDR3 of 13 amino acids. The CDR3 DNA has 39 bases and is translated from base 1.